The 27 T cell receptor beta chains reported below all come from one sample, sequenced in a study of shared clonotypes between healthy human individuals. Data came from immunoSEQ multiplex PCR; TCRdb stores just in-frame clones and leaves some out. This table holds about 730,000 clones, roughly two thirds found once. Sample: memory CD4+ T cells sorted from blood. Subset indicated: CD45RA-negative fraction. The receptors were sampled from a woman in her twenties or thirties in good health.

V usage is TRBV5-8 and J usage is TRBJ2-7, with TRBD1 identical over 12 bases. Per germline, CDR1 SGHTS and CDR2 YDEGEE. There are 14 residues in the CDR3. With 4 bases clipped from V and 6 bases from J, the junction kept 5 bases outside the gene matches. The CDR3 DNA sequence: TGTGCCAGCAGCCCGGGACAGGGGGCCAGCGAGCAGTACTTC. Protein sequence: CASSPGQGASEQYF.

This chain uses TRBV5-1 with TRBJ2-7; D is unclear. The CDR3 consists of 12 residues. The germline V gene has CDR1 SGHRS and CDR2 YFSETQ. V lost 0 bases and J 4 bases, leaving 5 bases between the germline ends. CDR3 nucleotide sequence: TGCGCCAGCAGCTTGGGGCAATACGAGCAGTACTTC. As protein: CASSLGQYEQYF.

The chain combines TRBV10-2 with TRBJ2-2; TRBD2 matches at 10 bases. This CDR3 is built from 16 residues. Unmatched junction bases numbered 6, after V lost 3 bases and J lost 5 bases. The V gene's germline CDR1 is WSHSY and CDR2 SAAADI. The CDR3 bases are TGCGCCAGCAGTGATTTAGCGGGAGGTTTAACCGGGGAGCTGTTTTTT. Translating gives CASSDLAGGLTGELFF.

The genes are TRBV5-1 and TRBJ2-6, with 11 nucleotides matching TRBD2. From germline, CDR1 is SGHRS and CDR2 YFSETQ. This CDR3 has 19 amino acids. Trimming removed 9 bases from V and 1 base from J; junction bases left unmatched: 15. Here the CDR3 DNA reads TGCGCCACGGCGGCGTCCATTAGCGGGAGGGCATCTGGGGCCAACGTCCTGACTTTC. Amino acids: CATAASISGRASGANVLTF.

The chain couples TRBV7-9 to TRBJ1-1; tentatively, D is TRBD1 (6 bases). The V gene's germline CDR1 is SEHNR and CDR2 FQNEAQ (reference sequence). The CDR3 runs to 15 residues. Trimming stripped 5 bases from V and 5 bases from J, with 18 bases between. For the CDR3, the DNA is TGTGCCAGCAGCCCCCTCGGGCAGGGGAGAACTGAAGCTTTCTTT. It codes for CASSPLGQGRTEAFF.

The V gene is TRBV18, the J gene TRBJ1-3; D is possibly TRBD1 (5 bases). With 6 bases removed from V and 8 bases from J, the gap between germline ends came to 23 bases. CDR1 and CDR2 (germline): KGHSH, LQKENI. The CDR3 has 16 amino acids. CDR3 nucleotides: TGTGCCAGCTCCCCAAGAAGGGGTCCAGGGAGAGACACCATATATTTT. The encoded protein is CASSPRRGPGRDTIYF.

CDR3 nucleotide sequence: TGTGCCAGCTCCTTAGGACAGGCTAATAGCAATCAGCCCCAGCATTTT. As protein: CASSLGQANSNQPQHF. The rearrangement links TRBV16 to TRBJ1-5, with 7 positions matching TRBD1. The CDR3 covers 16 residues. Germline assignment: CDR1 KGHSY and CDR2 FQNENV. V shed 8 bases and J 0 bases; nucleotides not matched to a gene: 10. Full variable domain (missing parts from reference TRBV16 and TRBJ1-5): GEEVAQTPKHLVRGEGQKAKLYCAPIKGHSYVFWYQQVLKNEFKFLISFQNENVFDETGMPKERFSAKCLPNSPCSLEIQATKLEDSAVYFCASSLGQANSNQPQHFGDGTRLSIL.

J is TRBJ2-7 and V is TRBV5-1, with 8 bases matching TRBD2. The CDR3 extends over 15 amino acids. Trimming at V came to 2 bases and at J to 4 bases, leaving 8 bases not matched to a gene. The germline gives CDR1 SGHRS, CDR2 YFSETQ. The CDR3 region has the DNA TGCGCCAGCAGCTTTTCAGCGGGAGCGAAGTACGAGCAGTACTTC. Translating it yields CASSFSAGAKYEQYF.

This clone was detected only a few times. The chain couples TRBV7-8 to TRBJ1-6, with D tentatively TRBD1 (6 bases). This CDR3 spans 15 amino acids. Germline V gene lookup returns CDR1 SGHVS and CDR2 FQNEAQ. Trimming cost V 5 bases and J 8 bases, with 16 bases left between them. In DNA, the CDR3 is TGTGCCAGCAGCCCTATCGGCAGGGGAGATTCACCCCTCCACTTT. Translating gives CASSPIGRGDSPLHF. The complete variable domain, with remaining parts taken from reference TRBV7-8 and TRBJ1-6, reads GAGVSQSPRYKVAKRGQDVALRCDPISGHVSLFWYQQALGQGPEFLTYFQNEAQLDKSGLPSDRFFAERPEGSVSTLKIQRTQQEDSAVYLCASSPIGRGDSPLHFGNGTRLTVT.

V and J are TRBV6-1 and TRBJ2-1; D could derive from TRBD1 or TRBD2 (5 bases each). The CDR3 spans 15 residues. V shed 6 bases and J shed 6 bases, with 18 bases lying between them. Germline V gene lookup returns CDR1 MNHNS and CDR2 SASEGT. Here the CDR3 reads CASRKDNWGSNEQFF. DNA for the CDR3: TGTGCCAGCAGGAAGGACAATTGGGGGAGCAATGAGCAGTTCTTC.

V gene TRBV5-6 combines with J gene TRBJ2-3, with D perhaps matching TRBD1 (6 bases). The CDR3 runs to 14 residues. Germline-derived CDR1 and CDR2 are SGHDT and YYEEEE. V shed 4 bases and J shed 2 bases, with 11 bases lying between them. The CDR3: CASSLRTATDTQYF. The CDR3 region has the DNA TGTGCCAGCAGCCTAAGGACAGCCACAGATACGCAGTATTTT.

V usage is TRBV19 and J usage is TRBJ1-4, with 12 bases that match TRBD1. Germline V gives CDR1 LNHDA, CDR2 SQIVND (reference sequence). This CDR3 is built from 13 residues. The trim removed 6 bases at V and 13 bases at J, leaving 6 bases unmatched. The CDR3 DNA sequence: TGTGCCAGTAGGATGGGACAGGGGGCAGGACTGTTTTTT. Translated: CASRMGQGAGLFF.

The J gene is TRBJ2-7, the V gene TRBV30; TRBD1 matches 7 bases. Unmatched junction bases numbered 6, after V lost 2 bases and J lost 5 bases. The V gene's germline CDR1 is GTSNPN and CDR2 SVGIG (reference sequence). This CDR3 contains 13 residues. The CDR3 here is CAWSTGDRDEQYF. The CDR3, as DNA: TGTGCCTGGAGTACAGGGGATAGGGACGAGCAGTACTTC.

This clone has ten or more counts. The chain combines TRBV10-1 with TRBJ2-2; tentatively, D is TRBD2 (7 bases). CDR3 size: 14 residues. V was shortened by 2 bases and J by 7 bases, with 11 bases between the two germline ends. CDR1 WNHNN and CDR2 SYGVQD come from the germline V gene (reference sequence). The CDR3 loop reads CASSEAGASGELFF. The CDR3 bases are TGCGCCAGCAGTGAGGCGGGGGCGAGCGGGGAGCTGTTTTTT.

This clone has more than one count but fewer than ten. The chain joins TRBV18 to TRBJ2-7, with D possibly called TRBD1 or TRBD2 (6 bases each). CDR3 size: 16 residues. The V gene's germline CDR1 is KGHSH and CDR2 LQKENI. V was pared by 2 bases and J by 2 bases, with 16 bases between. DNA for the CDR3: TGTGCCAGCTCACCAGGGGGTCTGGGGGGCACCTACGAGCAGTACTTC. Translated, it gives CASSPGGLGGTYEQYF.

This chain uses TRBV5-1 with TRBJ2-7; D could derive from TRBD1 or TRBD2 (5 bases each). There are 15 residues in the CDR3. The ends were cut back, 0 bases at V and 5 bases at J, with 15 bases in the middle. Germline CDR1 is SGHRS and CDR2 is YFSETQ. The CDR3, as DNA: TGCGCCAGCAGCTTGGTTGTCGGGGCTGGCGACGAGCAGTACTTC. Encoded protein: CASSLVVGAGDEQYF.

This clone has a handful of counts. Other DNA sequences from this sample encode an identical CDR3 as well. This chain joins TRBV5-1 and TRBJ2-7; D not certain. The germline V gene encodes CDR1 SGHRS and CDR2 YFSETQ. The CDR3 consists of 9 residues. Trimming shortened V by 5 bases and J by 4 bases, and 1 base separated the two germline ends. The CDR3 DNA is TGCGCCAGCAGGTACGAGCAGTACTTC. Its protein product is CASRYEQYF.

CDR3 sequence (DNA): TGCACCAGCAGCCAAGAGGACAGGGCGGTAATCGACACTGAAGCTTTCTTT. As protein: CTSSQEDRAVIDTEAFF. The rearrangement uses TRBV1 and TRBJ1-1; the DNA was not used to check the table's D call, TRBD1. TRBV1 is termed a pseudogene. CDR3 size: 17 residues.

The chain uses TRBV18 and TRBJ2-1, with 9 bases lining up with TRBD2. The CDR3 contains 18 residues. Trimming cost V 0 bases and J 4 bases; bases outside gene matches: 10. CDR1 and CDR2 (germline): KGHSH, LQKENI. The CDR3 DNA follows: TGTGCCAGCTCACCACCGCTCGGTAGCGGGAGTAAATACAATGAGCAGTTCTTC. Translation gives CASSPPLGSGSKYNEQFF.

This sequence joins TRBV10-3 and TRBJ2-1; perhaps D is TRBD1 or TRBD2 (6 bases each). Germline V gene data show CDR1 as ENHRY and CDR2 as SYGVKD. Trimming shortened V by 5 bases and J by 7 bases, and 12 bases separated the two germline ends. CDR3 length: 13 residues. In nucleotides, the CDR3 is TGTGCCATCAGTCCCCAAGGGGGGAATGAGCAGTTCTTC. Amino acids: CAISPQGGNEQFF.

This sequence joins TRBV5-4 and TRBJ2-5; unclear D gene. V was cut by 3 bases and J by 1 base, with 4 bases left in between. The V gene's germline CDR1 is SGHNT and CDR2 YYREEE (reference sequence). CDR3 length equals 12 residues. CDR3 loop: CASSSPQETQYF. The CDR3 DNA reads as TGTGCCAGCAGCTCCCCCCAAGAGACCCAGTACTTC.

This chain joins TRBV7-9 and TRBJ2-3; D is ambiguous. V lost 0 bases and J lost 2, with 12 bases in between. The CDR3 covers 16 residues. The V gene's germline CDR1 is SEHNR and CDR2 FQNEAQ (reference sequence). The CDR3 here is CASSLARQAATDTQYF. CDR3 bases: TGTGCCAGCAGCTTAGCGCGGCAGGCGGCCACAGATACGCAGTATTTT.

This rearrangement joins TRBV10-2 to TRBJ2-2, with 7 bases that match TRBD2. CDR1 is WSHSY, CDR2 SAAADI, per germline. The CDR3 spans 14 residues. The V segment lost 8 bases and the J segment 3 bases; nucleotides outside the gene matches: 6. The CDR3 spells CASQPGLYTGELFF. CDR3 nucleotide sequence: TGCGCCAGCCAACCGGGACTATACACCGGGGAGCTGTTTTTT.

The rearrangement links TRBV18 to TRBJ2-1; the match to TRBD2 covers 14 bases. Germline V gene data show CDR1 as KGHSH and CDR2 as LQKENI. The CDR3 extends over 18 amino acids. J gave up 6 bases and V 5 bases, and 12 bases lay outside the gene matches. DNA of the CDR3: TGTGCCAGCTCATCACTGCCGGGACTAGCGGGAGTAACCAATGAGCAGTTCTTC. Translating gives CASSSLPGLAGVTNEQFF.

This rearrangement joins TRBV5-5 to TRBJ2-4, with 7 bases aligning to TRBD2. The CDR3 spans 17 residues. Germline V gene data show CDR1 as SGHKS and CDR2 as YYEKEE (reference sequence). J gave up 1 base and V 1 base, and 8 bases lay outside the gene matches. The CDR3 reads CASSLSGGSMAKNIQYF. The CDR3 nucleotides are TGTGCCAGCAGCTTGTCCGGCGGGAGTATGGCCAAAAACATTCAGTACTTC.

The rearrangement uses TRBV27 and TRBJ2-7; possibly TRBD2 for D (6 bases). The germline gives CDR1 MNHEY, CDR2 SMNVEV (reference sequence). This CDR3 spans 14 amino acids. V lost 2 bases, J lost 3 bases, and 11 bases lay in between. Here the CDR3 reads CASSLRLELYEQYF. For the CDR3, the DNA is TGTGCCAGCAGTTTACGACTAGAGCTCTACGAGCAGTACTTC.

DNA of the CDR3: TGTGCCAGCTCAACGAAAGGGCCCGGGGAGCTGTTTTTT. This translates into CASSTKGPGELFF. V usage is TRBV18 and J usage is TRBJ2-2; the D is unclear. Trimming cost V 5 bases and J 6 bases, with 10 bases left between them. Per germline, CDR1 KGHSH and CDR2 LQKENI. This CDR3 is built from 13 residues.